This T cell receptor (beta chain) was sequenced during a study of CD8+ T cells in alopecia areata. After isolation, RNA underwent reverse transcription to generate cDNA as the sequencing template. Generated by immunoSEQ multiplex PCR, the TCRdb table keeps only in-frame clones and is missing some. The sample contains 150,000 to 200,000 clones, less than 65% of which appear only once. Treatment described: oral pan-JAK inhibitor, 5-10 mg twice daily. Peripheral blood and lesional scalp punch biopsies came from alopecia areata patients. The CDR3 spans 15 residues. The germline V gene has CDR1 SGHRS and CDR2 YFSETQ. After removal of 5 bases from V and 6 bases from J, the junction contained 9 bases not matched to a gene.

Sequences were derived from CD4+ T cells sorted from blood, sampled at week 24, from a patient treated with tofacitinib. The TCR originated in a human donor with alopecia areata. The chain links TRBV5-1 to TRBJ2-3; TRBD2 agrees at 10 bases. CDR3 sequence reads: CASRQAGGPYDTQYF. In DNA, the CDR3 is TGCGCCAGCAGACAAGCGGGGGGGCCATACGATACGCAGTATTTT. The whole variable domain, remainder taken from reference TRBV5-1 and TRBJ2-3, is KAGVTQTPRYLIKTRGQQVTLSCSPISGHRSVSWYQQTPGQGLQFLFEYFSETQRNKGNFPGRFSGRQFSNSRSEMNVSTLELGDSALYLCASRQAGGPYDTQYFGPGTRLTVL.